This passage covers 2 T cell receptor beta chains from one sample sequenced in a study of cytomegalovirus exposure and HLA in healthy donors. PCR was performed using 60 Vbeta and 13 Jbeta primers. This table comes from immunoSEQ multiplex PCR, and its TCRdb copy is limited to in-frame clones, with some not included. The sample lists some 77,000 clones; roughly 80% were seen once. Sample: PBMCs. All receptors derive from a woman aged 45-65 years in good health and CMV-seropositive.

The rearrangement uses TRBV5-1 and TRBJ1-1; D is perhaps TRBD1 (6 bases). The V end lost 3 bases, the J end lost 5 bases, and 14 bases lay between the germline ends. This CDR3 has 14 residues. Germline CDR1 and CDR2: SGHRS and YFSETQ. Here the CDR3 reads CASSYQGGGTEAFF. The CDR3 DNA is TGCGCCAGCAGCTACCAGGGAGGGGGGACTGAAGCTTTCTTT.

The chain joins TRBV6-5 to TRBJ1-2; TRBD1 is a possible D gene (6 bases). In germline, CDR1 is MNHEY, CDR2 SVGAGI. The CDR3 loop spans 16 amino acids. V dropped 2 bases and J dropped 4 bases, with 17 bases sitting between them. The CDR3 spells CASSYSIMTGTYGYTF. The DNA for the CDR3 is TGTGCCAGCAGTTACAGCATTATGACAGGCACCTATGGCTACACCTTC.